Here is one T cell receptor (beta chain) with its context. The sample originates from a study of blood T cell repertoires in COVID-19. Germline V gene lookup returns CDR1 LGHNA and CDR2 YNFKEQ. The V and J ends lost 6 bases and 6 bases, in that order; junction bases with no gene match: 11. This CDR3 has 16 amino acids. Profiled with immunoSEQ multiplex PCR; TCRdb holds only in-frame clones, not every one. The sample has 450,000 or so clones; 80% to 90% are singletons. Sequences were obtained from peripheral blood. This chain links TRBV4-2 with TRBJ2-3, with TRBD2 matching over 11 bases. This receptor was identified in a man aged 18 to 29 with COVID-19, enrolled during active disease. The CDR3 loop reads CASSVGLAGGGDTQYF. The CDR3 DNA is TGTGCCAGCAGTGTTGGGCTAGCGGGAGGAGGGGATACGCAGTATTTT.